What follows are 30 T cell receptor beta chains derived from one specimen sequenced in a study of T cell changes during pregnancy in multiple sclerosis. Repertoires were generated with immunoSEQ multiplex PCR, while TCRdb's copy carries only in-frame clones and drops some. In the table there are 36,000 or so clones, 88% of which are singletons. The source material was CD4+ T cells from peripheral blood mononuclear cells, sampled in the first trimester of pregnancy. Receptors were obtained from a female donor with multiple sclerosis, enrolled in a pregnancy study.

This chain uses TRBV6-1 with TRBJ1-5, with 8 nucleotides matching TRBD1. Trimming took 1 base from V and 5 from J; bases not matched to a gene: 4. The CDR3 totals 15 residues. Germline V gives CDR1 MNHNS, CDR2 SASEGT. This chain's CDR3 is CASSEEWTGYQPQHF. As DNA, the CDR3 is TGTGCCAGCAGTGAAGAGTGGACAGGGTATCAGCCCCAGCATTTT.

This clone showed up just a few times. The chain couples TRBV5-1 to TRBJ1-2; D gene ambiguous. Germline assignment: CDR1 SGHRS and CDR2 YFSETQ. V was shortened by 0 bases and J by 3 bases, with 9 bases between the two germline ends. The CDR3 is 14 residues long. CDR3 amino acids: CASSLAGEDYGYTF. CDR3 coding DNA: TGCGCCAGCAGCTTGGCCGGGGAGGACTATGGCTACACCTTC.

The V and J genes are TRBV5-4 and TRBJ2-5; D is ambiguous. The CDR3 has 13 amino acids. Trimming left V 4 bases short and J 5 bases short, with 12 bases between. In germline, CDR1 is SGHNT, CDR2 YYREEE (reference sequence). The CDR3 protein is CASSRLTSETQYF. CDR3 in DNA: TGTGCCAGCAGCCGGTTGACATCGGAGACCCAGTACTTC.

The chain couples TRBV19 to TRBJ1-1; D gene ambiguous. The V gene's germline CDR1 is LNHDA and CDR2 SQIVND (reference sequence). There are 14 residues in the CDR3. The V end lost 2 bases, the J end lost 0 bases, and 7 bases lay between the germline ends. CDR3 DNA: TGTGCCAGTAGTATACGGGGAGTGAACACTGAAGCTTTCTTT. This gives the protein CASSIRGVNTEAFF.

By share of the sample, this clone is medium-sized (0.01 to 0.1%). The J gene is TRBJ2-3, the V gene TRBV10-3, with 12 bases matching TRBD2. The germline CDR1 and CDR2 sequences are ENHRY and SYGVKD. The length of the CDR3 is 16 residues. With V trimmed by 7 bases and J by 4 bases, 9 bases remained unmatched. The CDR3 sequence is CAITSTSGSPADTQYF. The CDR3 DNA reads TGTGCCATCACCTCGACTAGCGGGAGTCCCGCAGATACGCAGTATTTT.

The chain carries TRBV6-6 and TRBJ1-5; D gene ambiguous. V lost 0 bases and J 6 bases, leaving 9 bases between the germline ends. Germline CDR1 is MNHNY and CDR2 is SVGAGI (reference sequence). CDR3 length equals 14 residues. Here the CDR3 DNA reads TGTGCCAGCAGTTACTCCGGAAGCGGTCAGCCCCAGCATTTT. It yields the protein CASSYSGSGQPQHF.

This rearrangement joins TRBV18 to TRBJ2-2; tentative D call: TRBD1 (6 bases). CDR3 length equals 16 residues. The V gene's germline CDR1 is KGHSH and CDR2 LQKENI. V dropped 6 bases and J dropped 0 bases, with 14 bases sitting between them. CDR3 loop: CASSFTGNANTGELFF. The DNA for the CDR3 is TGTGCCAGCTCGTTCACAGGGAACGCGAACACCGGGGAGCTGTTTTTT.

The rearrangement links TRBV27 to TRBJ1-1, with 7 bases matching TRBD1. V dropped 3 bases and J dropped 6; count of bases not matched to a gene: 10. The V gene's germline CDR1 is MNHEY and CDR2 SMNVEV (reference sequence). The CDR3 runs 15 residues. CDR3 coding DNA: TGTGCCAGCAGTTTTACTCCGACAGGGCGATCTGAAGCTTTCTTT. Protein product: CASSFTPTGRSEAFF.

The chain links TRBV9 to TRBJ2-3; 13 bases are a match to TRBD2. Trimming at V came to 0 bases and at J to 7 bases, leaving 5 bases not matched to a gene. CDR1 SGDLS and CDR2 YYNGEE come from the germline V gene. The CDR3 loop spans 16 amino acids. The CDR3 sequence is CASSVGGLAGKNTQYF. CDR3 nucleotide sequence: TGTGCCAGCAGCGTAGGGGGACTAGCGGGGAAGAATACGCAGTATTTT.

The sample holds one count of this clone. The gene calls are TRBV30 and TRBJ1-5, with 9 nucleotides matching TRBD1. V was pared by 2 bases and J by 11 bases, with 10 bases of the junction left unmatched. CDR1 is GTSNPN, CDR2 SVGIG, per germline (reference sequence). The CDR3 contains 14 residues. The CDR3 DNA sequence: TGTGCCTGGAGTTTCCCAGGACAGGGGATGGCCCAGCATTTT. Translating it yields CAWSFPGQGMAQHF.

The chain links TRBV30 to TRBJ1-4, with D possibly matching TRBD1 (5 bases). CDR3 size: 11 residues. CDR1 GTSNPN and CDR2 SVGIG come from the germline V gene (reference sequence). V was clipped by 3 bases and J by 8 bases, with 7 bases between them. CDR3 in amino acids: CAWSPGEKLFF. The CDR3 coding sequence is TGTGCCTGGAGCCCAGGGGAAAAACTGTTTTTT. The full variable domain, in which reference TRBV30 and TRBJ1-4 provide the parts outside the CDR3, is SQTIHQWPATLVQPVGSPLSLECTVEGTSNPNLYWYRQAAGRGLQLLFYSVGIGQISSEVPQNLSASRPQDRQFILSSKKLLLSDSGFYLCAWSPGEKLFFGSGTQLSVL.

This clone has just a few counts. The chain uses TRBV2 and TRBJ1-5, with 7 nucleotides matching TRBD1. This CDR3 comprises 12 residues. Per the germline V gene, CDR1 is SNHLY and CDR2 is FYNNEI. J was trimmed by 9 bases and V by 3 bases; bases with no gene match: 2. This chain's CDR3 is CASSDRGVPQHF. The CDR3 DNA sequence: TGTGCCAGCAGTGACAGGGGGGTGCCCCAGCATTTT.

V usage is TRBV30 and J usage is TRBJ1-4; the D gene is possibly TRBD1 (6 bases). The germline gives CDR1 GTSNPN, CDR2 SVGIG (reference sequence). V lost 3 bases to trimming and J lost 7 bases, with 15 bases between them. This CDR3 comprises 14 residues. The CDR3 DNA sequence: TGTGCCTGGAGGGCGGGGGCGCTAGGTGAAAAACTGTTTTTT. It is translated as CAWRAGALGEKLFF.

This clone was recorded once. The rearrangement links TRBV9 to TRBJ2-3; TRBD1 aligns across 8 bases. CDR1 is SGDLS and CDR2 is YYNGEE in the germline V gene. V shed 1 base, J shed 1 base, and the junction held 5 bases outside the gene matches. CDR3 length equals 16 residues. CDR3 DNA sequence: TGTGCCAGCAGCGTAACCGGGACAGGCGGCACAGATACGCAGTATTTT. Translation gives CASSVTGTGGTDTQYF.

This chain connects TRBV7-2 to TRBJ2-3; 7 bases match TRBD2. The germline V gene has CDR1 SGHTA and CDR2 FQGNSA. The CDR3 length is 14 residues. The ends lost 5 bases at V and 2 bases at J; junction bases unmatched: 4. The CDR3 DNA is TGTGCCAGCAGCCGGGGACTATACACAGATACGCAGTATTTT. Translating it yields CASSRGLYTDTQYF.

The chain links TRBV2 to TRBJ2-5, with unresolved D. The length of the CDR3 is 11 residues. The V end lost 6 bases, the J end lost 3 bases, and 5 bases lay between the germline ends. Germline V lookup: CDR1 SNHLY, CDR2 FYNNEI. CDR3 region: CASSPEETQYF. CDR3 nucleotides: TGTGCCAGCAGCCCGGAAGAGACCCAGTACTTC.

The V and J genes are TRBV2 and TRBJ2-7; the D gene is possibly TRBD1 (6 bases). V lost 6 bases, J lost 4 bases, and 13 bases lay in between. Germline values: CDR1 SNHLY, CDR2 FYNNEI. The CDR3 consists of 13 residues. The CDR3 reads CASRDSSLYEQYF. The CDR3, as DNA: TGTGCCAGCAGGGACAGTAGTTTGTACGAGCAGTACTTC.

This clone came up once. The rearrangement uses TRBV7-9 and TRBJ2-3; D call uncertain. Germline loops: CDR1 SEHNR, CDR2 FQNEAQ (reference sequence). The CDR3 contains 13 residues. V was cut by 5 bases and J by 6 bases, with 12 bases left in between. The CDR3 loop is CASSHFVSDTQYF. CDR3 DNA: TGTGCCAGCAGCCATTTTGTTTCCGATACGCAGTATTTT.

The V call is TRBV7-9, the J call TRBJ2-1, with 8 nucleotides matching TRBD2. V gave up 1 base and J gave up 6 bases; unmatched junction bases: 2. The CDR3 runs to 14 residues. Germline V gives CDR1 SEHNR, CDR2 FQNEAQ (reference sequence). In DNA form, the CDR3 reads TGTGCCAGCAGCTTAGGACTAGCGTCCAATGAGCAGTTCTTC. This translates into CASSLGLASNEQFF. The full variable domain, with the rest looked up from reference TRBV7-9 and TRBJ2-1, is DTGVSQNPRHKITKRGQNVTFRCDPISEHNRLYWYRQTLGQGPEFLTYFQNEAQLEKSRLLSDRFSAERPKGSFSTLEIQRTEQGDSAMYLCASSLGLASNEQFFGPGTRLTVL.

This rearrangement joins TRBV20-1 to TRBJ1-2; no clear D. The germline V and J ends were trimmed by 7 bases and 2 bases, with 5 bases remaining between them. Germline CDR1 reads DFQATT; CDR2 reads SNEGSKA (reference sequence). CDR3 length: 10 amino acids. CDR3 in amino acids: CSDTNYGYTF. The CDR3 bases are TGCAGTGATACAAACTATGGCTACACCTTC.

This clone is a singleton in its sample. The V call is TRBV27, the J call TRBJ1-2, with D hard to call. V shed 0 bases and J shed 13 bases, with 9 bases lying between them. This CDR3 comprises 11 residues. The germline gives CDR1 MNHEY, CDR2 SMNVEV (reference sequence). The CDR3 bases are TGTGCCAGCAGTTTATCGGGAGTATTCACCTTC. Protein product: CASSLSGVFTF.

For the CDR3, the DNA is TGTGCCATGAGAAGAACAGGGCCGACAGATACGCAGTATTTT. Encoded protein: CAMRRTGPTDTQYF. The J gene is TRBJ2-3, the V gene TRBV10-3; TRBD1 is a possible D gene (6 bases). The CDR3 extends over 14 amino acids. Germline CDR1 and CDR2: ENHRY and SYGVKD. V shed 9 bases and J shed 3 bases, with 16 bases lying between them.

The chain employs TRBV2 and TRBJ2-7, with 8 bases aligning to TRBD2. This CDR3 is 16 amino acids long. CDR1 and CDR2 (germline): SNHLY, FYNNEI. The junction had 9 bases not matched to a gene; V was cut back by 2 bases and J by 3 bases. In DNA, the CDR3 is TGTGCCAGCAGTGAAAGGAGCGGGAGCGGGCTCTACGAGCAGTACTTC. Its translation is CASSERSGSGLYEQYF.

This clone has just a few counts. The rearrangement joins TRBV5-1 to TRBJ1-4; TRBD1 matches at 7 bases. This CDR3 has 16 residues. The V gene end was trimmed by 4 bases and the J gene end by 3 bases; junction bases not matched to a gene: 9. Germline V gene sequence: CDR1 SGHRS, CDR2 YFSETQ. In DNA, the CDR3 is TGCGCCAGCAGCCTATCAGTCGGGACAGCTAATGAAAAACTGTTTTTT. It specifies CASSLSVGTANEKLFF.

The rearrangement joins TRBV5-1 to TRBJ1-3; TRBD1 agrees at 9 bases. CDR3 size: 17 residues. CDR1 is SGHRS, CDR2 YFSETQ, per germline. Losses at the gene ends were 4 bases for V and 0 bases for J; bases not matched to a gene: 8. This CDR3 reads CASSGGTGTSSGNTIYF. CDR3 DNA sequence: TGCGCCAGCAGCGGAGGGACAGGGACCTCCTCTGGAAACACCATATATTTT. Variable domain in full (rest from reference TRBV5-1 and TRBJ1-3): KAGVTQTPRYLIKTRGQQVTLSCSPISGHRSVSWYQQTPGQGLQFLFEYFSETQRNKGNFPGRFSGRQFSNSRSEMNVSTLELGDSALYLCASSGGTGTSSGNTIYFGEGSWLTVV.

This chain connects TRBV5-1 to TRBJ1-5; D possibly corresponds to TRBD1 (5 bases). The CDR3 has 15 residues. Germline CDR1 is SGHRS and CDR2 is YFSETQ. The V end lost 0 bases, the J end lost 0 bases, and 7 bases lay between the germline ends. The CDR3 here is CASSLAGVSNQPQHF. The CDR3 DNA reads as TGCGCCAGCAGCTTGGCGGGGGTTAGCAATCAGCCCCAGCATTTT.

The rearrangement links TRBV7-3 to TRBJ2-3; D call uncertain. V was shortened by 3 bases and J by 0 bases, with 7 bases between the two germline ends. The germline gives CDR1 SGHTA, CDR2 FQGTGA. The CDR3 is made up of 14 amino acids. The CDR3 nucleotides read TGTGCCAGCAGCTTTTCGGTGAGCACAGATACGCAGTATTTT. Translation: CASSFSVSTDTQYF.

This chain connects TRBV6-5 to TRBJ1-6; weak D call: TRBD1 (5 bases). The ends were cut back, 3 bases at V and 10 bases at J, with 19 bases in the middle. The CDR3 spans 16 residues. CDR1 is MNHEY and CDR2 is SVGAGI in the germline V gene. The chain's CDR3 is CASSYGVAGFRSPLHF. The CDR3 DNA is TGTGCCAGCAGTTATGGAGTTGCAGGGTTCCGGTCACCCCTCCACTTT.

The gene calls are TRBV19 and TRBJ1-2; weak D call: TRBD1 (6 bases). The germline V gene has CDR1 LNHDA and CDR2 SQIVND (reference sequence). With 6 bases removed from V and 6 bases from J, the gap between germline ends came to 17 bases. The CDR3 loop spans 14 amino acids. The CDR3, as DNA: TGTGCCAGTAGGTCACAGGGAACGACTCATGGCTACACCTTC. Its translation is CASRSQGTTHGYTF.

This rearrangement joins TRBV10-3 to TRBJ1-2, with TRBD1 identical over 7 bases. Unmatched junction bases numbered 2, after V lost 1 base and J lost 0 bases. Germline CDR1 ENHRY, CDR2 SYGVKD. The CDR3 covers 15 residues. The CDR3 region is CAISEFTGANYGYTF. The CDR3 nucleotides read TGTGCCATCAGTGAGTTCACAGGGGCTAACTATGGCTACACCTTC.